These T cell receptor beta chains were read from a single sample in a study of vaccination effects on CD4 cells after COVID-19. Clones were sequenced by immunoSEQ multiplex PCR, and TCRdb holds only the in-frame ones, with some missing. This sample has some 50,000 clones, with approximately 81% found just once. No cognate antigen is known for these TCRs. Specimen: CD4+ T cells from PBMCs cultured without peptide, collected before COVID-19 vaccination. The receptors shown here come from a human donor who had a prior SARS-CoV-2 infection. CDR3s include the opening cysteine and the closing phenylalanine or tryptophan. Fields, in order: clone size, J gene, D gene, V gene, CDR3 protein, CDR3 DNA. The D gene is left open where the match is weak. Clone size appears in some rows only: once, few, many, or a class for an expanded clone.

.,TRBJ2-3,.,TRBV20-1,CSARSADTQYF,TGCAGTGCTAGGAGCGCAGATACGCAGTATTTT
.,TRBJ1-1,.,TRBV5-3,CARSLVRRLMNTEAFF,TGTGCCAGAAGCTTGGTCAGGCGGTTGATGAACACTGAAGCTTTCTTT
.,TRBJ2-5,.,TRBV4-2,CASSQGGRGRAGETQYF,TGTGCCAGCAGCCAAGGGGGGCGCGGGAGAGCGGGGGAGACCCAGTACTTC
.,TRBJ2-3,.,TRBV5-4,CASSPSGDEGTDTQYF,TGTGCCAGCAGCCCGTCCGGGGATGAGGGGACAGATACGCAGTATTTT
.,TRBJ2-7,TRBD1,TRBV11-2,CASSLVVTGYEQYF,TGTGCCAGCAGCTTAGTAGTGACAGGGTACGAGCAGTACTTC
.,TRBJ1-2,TRBD1,TRBV7-6,CASSLNPGTGDNYGYTF,TGTGCCAGCAGCTTGAATCCCGGGACAGGGGATAACTATGGCTACACCTTC
.,TRBJ2-1,TRBD2,TRBV6-5,CASSSLAVLYNEQFF,TGTGCCAGCAGTTCTCTAGCGGTCCTTTACAATGAGCAGTTCTTC
once,TRBJ1-1,TRBD1,TRBV5-1,CASSLGGLAGGTTEAFF,TGCGCCAGCAGCTTGGGCGGTTTGGCAGGGGGCACCACTGAAGCTTTCTTT
.,TRBJ1-1,.,TRBV7-2,CASSPLVRQNFMNTEAFF,TGTGCCAGCAGTCCCCTCGTAAGGCAGAACTTCATGAACACTGAAGCTTTCTTT
.,TRBJ2-7,.,TRBV11-3,CASSLGTTATYEQYF,TGTGCCAGCAGCTTAGGGACCACAGCTACCTACGAGCAGTACTTC
.,TRBJ1-6,TRBD1,TRBV3-1/TRBV3-2,CASSQPDRGLGSPLHF,TGTGCCAGCAGCCAACCGGACAGGGGGCTGGGTTCACCCCTCCACTTT
.,TRBJ2-1,TRBD1,TRBV19,CATSPRGYNEQFF,TGTGCCACCTCCCCCAGGGGGTACAATGAGCAGTTCTTC
.,TRBJ2-3,.,TRBV5-1,CASSLSRRTDTQYF,TGCGCCAGCAGCTTGAGTCGCCGCACAGATACGCAGTATTTT
.,TRBJ1-1,.,TRBV2,CASREGYAWTEAFF,TGTGCCAGCAGGGAAGGGTACGCCTGGACTGAAGCTTTCTTT
once,TRBJ1-6,TRBD1,TRBV30,CAWTRDSNSPLHF,TGTGCCTGGACCCGGGACAGCAATTCACCCCTCCACTTT
.,TRBJ2-7,TRBD2,TRBV2,CASSGTSVYEQYF,TGTGCCAGCAGTGGGACTAGCGTGTACGAGCAGTACTTC
once,TRBJ2-7,.,TRBV3-1/TRBV3-2,CASSQHGRVNYEQYF,TGTGCCAGCAGCCAACACGGCAGAGTCAACTACGAGCAGTACTTC
.,TRBJ1-2,TRBD1,TRBV5-1,CASSNADRAYGYTF,TGCGCCAGCAGCAATGCAGACAGGGCGTATGGCTACACCTTC
.,TRBJ1-5,.,TRBV18,CASSPPRQGDNQPQHF,TGTGCCAGCTCACCCCCCCGGCAGGGTGACAATCAGCCCCAGCATTTT
few,TRBJ1-3,.,TRBV9,CASSPLSVRSGNTIYF,TGTGCCAGCAGCCCCCTATCGGTCCGCTCTGGAAACACCATATATTTT
once,TRBJ1-1,.,TRBV4-3,CASSQDLGSDNTEAFF,TGCGCCAGCAGCCAAGATTTAGGAAGCGATAACACTGAAGCTTTCTTT
.,TRBJ2-3,TRBD2,TRBV10-3,CAIGGGPGDTQYF,TGTGCCATCGGGGGAGGGCCTGGAGATACGCAGTATTTT